The clone carrying this T cell receptor beta chain was counted a few times. Its antigen is unidentified. This sample was included in a study of identical twins. Findings and limits, study-wide: Donors were not followed over many years; analysis was cross-sectional.

Template switching (which added a universal primer site) was used, and cDNA carried unique molecular identifiers. TCRdb fed the 5' RACE reads into MiXCR, producing one record per CDR3 protein. The sample records roughly 1,500,000 distinct CDR3 sequences, around a third being singletons. The sample taken for sequencing was cord blood. The receptor was derived from a newborn girl in good health.

CDR3 loop: CSARDAGTGVEKLFF. The DNA of the CDR3 is TGCAGTGCTAGAGACGCCGGGACAGGGGTGGAAAAACTGTTTTTT. The V and J genes are TRBV20-1 and TRBJ1-4, with TRBD1 matching over 10 bases. Germline CDR1 DFQATT, CDR2 SNEGSKA (reference sequence). After removal of 0 bases from V and 8 bases from J, the junction contained 6 bases not matched to a gene. CDR3 length: 15 amino acids.